The 3 T cell receptor beta chains reported below all come from one sample, sequenced in a study of early T cells in non-severe SARS-CoV-2 infection. TCRdb independently ran MiXCR on the 5' RACE reads; one entry per CDR3 protein. Of some 27,000 distinct CDR3 sequences in the sample, more than 4% were seen once. The specimen sequenced was whole blood. These receptors originate from an adult who was a healthcare worker with PCR-confirmed SARS-CoV-2 infection or an uninfected control (not recorded which).

This clonotype was detected ten times or more. This chain connects TRBV29-1 to TRBJ1-4; 10 nucleotides align to TRBD1. The CDR3 extends over 15 amino acids. J lost 7 bases, V lost 1 base, and 6 bases had no gene match. Germline CDR1 SQVTM, CDR2 ANQGSEA. CDR3 protein: CSVEGDRGRSEKLFF. CDR3 nucleotides: TGCAGCGTTGAAGGTGACAGGGGGCGAAGTGAAAAACTGTTTTTT.

Comment on this clonotype: A much larger clone is a single base away; this may be a read error. The chain couples TRBV3-1 to TRBJ2-1; TRBD1 might be the D (6 bases). Germline values: CDR1 LGHDT, CDR2 YNNKEL (reference sequence). The CDR3 is 15 amino acids. V gave up 2 bases and J gave up 7 bases, with 15 bases separating them. The CDR3 is CASSQYPGHVNEQFF. In nucleotides, the CDR3 is TGTGCCAGCAGCCAATACCCGGGACACGTGAATGAGCAGTTCTTC.

The chain combines TRBV5-1 with TRBJ1-5; D gene uncertain. Trimming removed 1 base at V and 6 bases at J, with 5 bases between. The CDR3 has 12 residues. Germline V gene data show CDR1 as SGHRS and CDR2 as YFSETQ. In DNA form, the CDR3 reads TGCGCCAGCAGCTTGTCGATTCAGCCCCAGCATTTT. Translating it yields CASSLSIQPQHF.